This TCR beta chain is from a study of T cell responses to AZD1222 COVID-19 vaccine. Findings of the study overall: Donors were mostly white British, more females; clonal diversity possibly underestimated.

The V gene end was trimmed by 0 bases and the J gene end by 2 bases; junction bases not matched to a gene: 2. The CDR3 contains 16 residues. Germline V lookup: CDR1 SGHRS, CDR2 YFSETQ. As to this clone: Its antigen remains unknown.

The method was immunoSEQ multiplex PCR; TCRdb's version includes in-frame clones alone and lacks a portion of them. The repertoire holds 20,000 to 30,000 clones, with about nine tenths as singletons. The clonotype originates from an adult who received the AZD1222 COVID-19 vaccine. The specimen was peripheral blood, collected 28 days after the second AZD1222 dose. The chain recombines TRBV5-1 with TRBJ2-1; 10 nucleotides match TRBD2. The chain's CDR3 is CASSLVLAGAYNEQFF. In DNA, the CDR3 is TGCGCCAGCAGCTTGGTGCTAGCGGGGGCCTACAATGAGCAGTTCTTC. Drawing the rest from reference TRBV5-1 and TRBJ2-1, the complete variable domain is KAGVTQTPRYLIKTRGQQVTLSCSPISGHRSVSWYQQTPGQGLQFLFEYFSETQRNKGNFPGRFSGRQFSNSRSEMNVSTLELGDSALYLCASSLVLAGAYNEQFFGPGTRLTVL.